The next 29 T cell receptor beta chains were all read from a single sample in a study of tumor and adjacent non-tumor tissue in lung cancer. The library came from three nested PCR rounds adapted from ARM-PCR protocols. TCRdb redid the calling of the multiplex PCR reads with MiXCR, one entry per CDR3 protein. Among over 85,000 distinct CDR3 sequences listed, over 70% were seen once. No cell sorting was done before RNA was extracted from the tissue. Source material: lung tumor tissue. Receptor source: a man aged 65-85 years with non-small cell lung cancer.

As regards this clonotype: Its ends do not fully match the called genes, so a read error is possible. In DNA, the CDR3 is TGTGCCGGCAGCTTACGGGCGCGGGGTCAGCCCCAGCATTTT. It translates to CAGSLRARGQPQHF. V gene TRBV5-5 combines with J gene TRBJ1-5; D not resolved. From germline, CDR1 is SGHKS and CDR2 YYEKEE (reference sequence). The CDR3 consists of 14 residues.

In this sample, this clonotype turned up many times. This CDR3 is CASSVGSGGETQYF. In DNA, the CDR3 is TGTGCCAGCAGTGTTGGTAGCGGGGGAGAGACCCAGTACTTC. The chain is built from TRBV2 and TRBJ2-5; 9 positions match TRBD2. The CDR3 loop spans 14 amino acids. Germline trimming cut 4 bases from V and 4 bases from J; bases unmatched to any gene: 4. Per the germline V gene, CDR1 is SNHLY and CDR2 is FYNNEI.

On this clonotype itself: A read error may account for a junction end that differs from germline. The J gene is TRBJ1-5, the V gene TRBV4-1; D is unresolved. Germline loops: CDR1 MGHRA, CDR2 YSYEKL. The CDR3 is 16 amino acids. Here the CDR3 DNA reads TGCGCCAGCAGCCAAGAGCCGATCTATAGCAATCAGCCCCGGCATTTT. This gives the protein CASSQEPIYSNQPRHF.

A word on this clonotype: The junction departs from the called germline gene at one end, perhaps through a read error. J is TRBJ1-4 and V is TRBV20-1; D may be TRBD1 (5 bases). The V gene's germline CDR1 is DFQATT and CDR2 SNEGSKA (reference sequence). CDR3 length equals 14 residues. In DNA form, the CDR3 reads TGCAGTTTTTCTAAGCAAGATCGGGGCGAAAAACAGTTTTTT. Encoded protein: CSFSKQDRGEKQFF.

With respect to this clonotype: One end of the junction varies from germline; a read error may be responsible. DNA of the CDR3: TGTGCCAGCAGCAGATTCGAGAGAGCTAACTATGGTTACACCTTC. Residues: CASSRFERANYGYTF. The V and J genes are TRBV5-6 and TRBJ1-2; D ambiguous. CDR3 size: 15 residues. Germline loops: CDR1 SGHDT, CDR2 YYEEEE.

As to this clonotype: Since no conserved phenylalanine or tryptophan closes the CDR3, a read error is the likely cause. The chain joins TRBV10-3 to TRBJ2-5; 14 bases are a match to TRBD2. CDR1 and CDR2 (germline): ENHRY, SYGVKD. The CDR3 is made up of 16 amino acids. Trimming took 6 bases from V and 4 from J; bases not matched to a gene: 7. DNA of the CDR3: TGTGCCATCAGCAAGGGACTAGCGGGAGACGGAGAGACCCAGTACTTA. Translation gives CAISKGLAGDGETQYL.

Points on this clonotype: The junction departs from germline at one end; a sequencing error may be responsible. For the CDR3, the DNA is TGCGCCAGCGGCCAAGACCCAGCGGGAGCTGAACACAATGAGCAGTCCTTC. This gives the protein CASGQDPAGAEHNEQSF. J is TRBJ2-1 and V is TRBV4-3, with TRBD2 matching 8 bases. The germline CDR1 and CDR2 sequences are LGHNA and YSLEER. This CDR3 comprises 17 residues.

Notes on this clonotype: A read error may account for a junction end that differs from germline. This sequence joins TRBV6-1 and TRBJ2-3; D unresolved. CDR1 is MNHNS and CDR2 is SASEGT in the germline V gene. CDR3 length: 14 residues. For the CDR3, the DNA is TGTGCTAGCAGTGCCTGGCTGGCGAAGAATAAGCAGTATTTT. Translating it yields CASSAWLAKNKQYF.

Comments on this clonotype: An end of the junction does not agree with germline; a read error may underlie this. The V call is TRBV20-1, the J call TRBJ2-2, with D possibly TRBD2 on 5 matching bases. Germline V gives CDR1 DFQATT, CDR2 SNEGSKA (reference sequence). This CDR3 is built from 17 residues. The CDR3 loop is CSAEKWSGVANTGELLF. The CDR3 DNA follows: TGCAGTGCCGAGAAGTGGTCAGGCGTCGCGAACACCGGGGAGCTGTTATTT.

About this clonotype itself: One junction end disagrees with the germline gene, perhaps due to a read error. The chain employs TRBV29-1 and TRBJ1-2, with D possibly TRBD1 on 5 matching bases. CDR1 and CDR2 from the germline V gene are SQVTM and ANQGSEA. There are 17 residues in the CDR3. DNA of the CDR3: TGCAGCGTCGAAGAGTACGATCAGGGCCATACTTATTATGGCTACACGTTC. It specifies CSVEEYDQGHTYYGYTF.

Points on this clonotype: It is likely a read error, because the conserved phenylalanine at the end of the CDR3 is missing. V usage is TRBV5-4 and J usage is TRBJ2-4; the D is unclear. Germline loops: CDR1 SGHNT, CDR2 YYREEE (reference sequence). The CDR3 consists of 16 residues. V gave up 0 bases and J gave up 1 base, with 11 bases separating them. CDR3 sequence: CASSLDPAPAKNIQYS. The CDR3 DNA reads as TGTGCCAGCAGCTTGGACCCGGCTCCGGCCAAAAACATTCAGTACTCC.

This clonotype has only one observation. Sequence at one end of the junction differs from germline and may be a read error. This sequence joins TRBV12-3 or TRBV12-4 and TRBJ2-1; D may be TRBD1 or TRBD2 (5 bases each). The CDR3 loop spans 14 amino acids. The CDR3 coding sequence is TGTGCCAGCAGTTTGGCATGGGGGTACAATGAACAGTTCTTT. This translates into CASSLAWGYNEQFF.

The chain combines TRBV28 with TRBJ1-2; no firm D call. The CDR3 length is 12 residues. Trimming took off 11 bases at V and 8 bases at J, with 18 bases between the two ends. Germline V lookup: CDR1 MDHEN, CDR2 SYDVKM. CDR3 bases: TGTGCCTGCAAGACGGTGATGAAGGGCTACACCTTC. This encodes CACKTVMKGYTF.

Note on this clonotype: Sequence at one end of the junction differs from germline and may be a read error. This chain uses TRBV12-3 or TRBV12-4 with TRBJ1-3; D ambiguous. The CDR3 runs 14 residues. This CDR3 reads CVSTYGDLGDIIYF. CDR3 sequence (DNA): TGTGTCAGCACCTACGGAGACCTTGGAGACATCATATATTTT.

Worth noting for this clonotype: An end of the junction differs from the germline gene, which may be a read error. V and J are TRBV11-2 and TRBJ2-1; D is possibly TRBD1 (5 bases). The germline V gene has CDR1 SGHAT and CDR2 FQNNGV. The CDR3 has 14 residues. The DNA for the CDR3 is TGTGCCAGCAGCTTAGTGAGACAGTACAATGAGCACCTCTTC. It translates to CASSLVRQYNEHLF.

Of note for this clonotype: Just one base apart from a much larger clone, this may be a read error. The chain couples TRBV5-1 to TRBJ1-2; TRBD1 agrees at 9 bases. Germline CDR1 is SGHRS and CDR2 is YFSETQ. V trimming: 4 bases; J trimming: 10 bases; junction bases outside the gene matches: 14. The CDR3 runs to 15 residues. Written as DNA, the CDR3 is TGCGCCAGCAGCACATCGGGACAGGGAGCTAGTGTCTACACCTTC. The encoded protein is CASSTSGQGASVYTF.

A word on this clonotype: The germline gene is not matched at one end of the junction; a read error may be the cause. This sequence joins TRBV6-2 or TRBV6-3 and TRBJ1-2; no reliable D call. CDR3 length: 16 amino acids. Germline CDR1 is MNHEY and CDR2 is SVGEGT. The CDR3 protein is CASSYDHCFSNYGYTF. CDR3 nucleotide sequence: TGTGCCAGCAGTTACGATCACTGTTTCTCGAACTATGGATACACCTTC.

The chain is built from TRBV6-6 and TRBJ2-7; 8 bases agree with TRBD1. Trimming cost V 7 bases and J 2 bases; bases outside gene matches: 10. The CDR3 is 15 residues long. Germline CDR1 MNHNY, CDR2 SVGAGI (reference sequence). The CDR3 coding sequence is TGTGCCAGCAAACGCCCAGGGGGCGCTGCCTACGAGCAGTACTTC. Protein product: CASKRPGGAAYEQYF.

Note on this clonotype: Mismatch with germline at one junction end may stem from a read error. The chain recombines TRBV7-9 with TRBJ2-3, with 13 nucleotides matching TRBD2. CDR3 size: 15 residues. CDR1 and CDR2 (germline): SEHNR, FQNEAQ (reference sequence). The CDR3 sequence is CASSRTSGRTDTKYF. The DNA of the CDR3 is TGTGCCAGCAGCAGGACTAGCGGGAGAACAGATACGAAGTATTTT.

The chain combines TRBV6-5 with TRBJ1-6; maybe TRBD1 (6 bases). This CDR3 spans 16 amino acids. V lost 9 bases and J lost 0, with 15 bases in between. CDR1 and CDR2 from the germline V gene are MNHEY and SVGAGI. The CDR3 reads CARRPDRSSYNSPLHF. The CDR3 DNA sequence: TGTGCCAGAAGACCTGACAGGAGCTCCTATAATTCACCCCTCCACTTT.

About this clonotype: One base away lies a much larger clone, so this may be a sequencing read error. This chain links TRBV11-2 with TRBJ2-5; D not resolved. Between the trimmed V and J ends, which lost 0 bases and 1 base, there was a span of 9 bases. Per germline, CDR1 SGHAT and CDR2 FQNNGV. The CDR3 sequence is 15 residues long. CDR3 DNA: TGTGCCAGCAGCTTAGAAGGGTCGGTCCAAGAGACCCAGTACTTC. This gives the protein CASSLEGSVQETQYF.

The V call is TRBV6-2 or TRBV6-3, the J call TRBJ1-6; D is unclear. Trimming took off 2 bases at V and 11 bases at J, with 7 bases between the two ends. Germline V gene sequence: CDR1 MNHEY, CDR2 SVGEGT. CDR3 length equals 12 residues. CDR3 residues: CASSYPMAPLHF. DNA for the CDR3: TGTGCCAGCAGTTACCCGATGGCACCCCTCCACTTT.

Concerning this clonotype: No conserved phenylalanine or tryptophan ends this CDR3, so it is likely a read error. The chain is built from TRBV5-4 and TRBJ2-5; D may be TRBD1 or TRBD2 (5 bases each). Germline assignment: CDR1 SGHNT and CDR2 YYREEE (reference sequence). The CDR3 length is 16 residues. The CDR3 nucleotides are TGTGTCAGCGGCCTTCTCAAGGGGATAACGAGAGAGACGCAGTACTTG. This encodes CVSGLLKGITRETQYL.

In regard to this clonotype: A read error may be the cause here, since a much bigger clone is one base away. The J gene is TRBJ2-5, the V gene TRBV14; D not certain. Germline CDR1 and CDR2: SGHDN and FVKESK. The V and J ends lost 1 base and 4 bases respectively, with 7 bases between them. The CDR3 contains 13 residues. Written as DNA, the CDR3 is TGTGCCAGCAGCCAAGTATTGAGAGAGACCCAGTACTTC. As protein: CASSQVLRETQYF.

Turning to this clonotype: A read error may produce the germline difference seen at one junction end. The V and J genes are TRBV6-5 and TRBJ1-2; a weak D match, TRBD1 (5 bases). Germline values: CDR1 MNHEY, CDR2 SVGAGI. This CDR3 comprises 13 residues. The CDR3, as DNA: TGTGCCAGTAGTTATTCGGGGCGATTGGGCTACACCTTC. It encodes CASSYSGRLGYTF.

The chain combines TRBV4-2 with TRBJ2-7, with 7 bases lining up with TRBD1. The CDR3 contains 17 residues. The junction had 18 bases not matched to a gene; V was cut back by 1 base and J by 9 bases. Germline V gene sequence: CDR1 LGHNA, CDR2 YNFKEQ. The CDR3 DNA reads TGTGCCAGCAGCCAAGCGGCATGTCGGCAGGGGGAAGACGTGCAGTACTTC. Translation gives CASSQAACRQGEDVQYF.

Notes on this clonotype: The final CDR3 position lacks the conserved phenylalanine or tryptophan, pointing to a likely read error. The chain joins TRBV6-5 to TRBJ2-7, with D possibly TRBD1 on 5 matching bases. CDR3 length equals 17 residues. V lost 2 bases, J lost 4 bases, and 21 bases lay in between. The germline CDR1 and CDR2 sequences are MNHEY and SVGAGI. The CDR3 DNA is TGTGCCAGCAGTTACGGGCAGGGCGGATATGCGTTATACGAGCAGTACCTC. Its translation is CASSYGQGGYALYEQYL.

Notes on this clonotype: At one end the junction does not follow the germline gene, possibly because of a read error. The rearrangement links TRBV4-1 to TRBJ2-5; D unresolved. The germline CDR1 and CDR2 sequences are MGHRA and YSYEKL. The CDR3 runs to 15 residues. The CDR3 protein is CVSRQDLLSIETQYF. The CDR3, as DNA: TGCGTCAGCAGACAAGATCTACTATCGATCGAGACCCAGTACTTC.

The chain has TRBV11-2 and TRBJ2-7; the D gene is possibly TRBD1 (6 bases). This CDR3 spans 13 amino acids. V was trimmed by 3 bases and J by 6 bases, leaving 12 bases between them. CDR1 is SGHAT and CDR2 is FQNNGV in the germline V gene. In nucleotides, the CDR3 is TGTGCCAGCAGCTTGACAGGCCGAGGCGAGCAGTACTTC. It yields the protein CASSLTGRGEQYF.